This T cell receptor beta chain was recorded in a study of T cells in Graves' hyperthyroidism and ophthalmopathy. Study in general: Before treatment of any kind, peripheral blood was taken at initial diagnosis.

Findings of the study overall: Using 13 V-J features, a model discriminated ophthalmopathy from stable hyperthyroidism. Blood also held most thyroid clonotypes expanded beyond 0.001.

This CDR3 spans 15 amino acids. The V gene's germline CDR1 is MNHNS and CDR2 SASEGT. The germline V and J ends were trimmed by 2 bases and 7 bases, with 17 bases remaining between them. Ophthalmopathy patients showed a Clinical Activity Score of at least 3, NOSPECS grade of at least 4 and duration under 3 months. Note on this clonotype: Antigen specificity is unknown.

The CDR3 regions of TCR beta were amplified from RNA transcripts. An initial round of RT-PCR targeting the TCR CDR3 relied on the HTBI primer set. Via MiXCR, TCRdb re-called the multiplex PCR reads, giving one row per CDR3 protein. The sample includes hundreds of thousands of distinct CDR3 sequences, about 14% seen only once; the top ten take about 4.5%. What was sequenced was blood. This sequence joins TRBV6-1 and TRBJ1-2, with D possibly TRBD1 on 5 matching bases. The clonotype originates from a woman aged 40 to 55 with Graves' ophthalmopathy. CDR3 sequence reads: CASSEQGPGSGGYTF. CDR3 bases: TGTGCCAGCAGTGAACAGGGACCAGGCTCGGGTGGCTACACCTTC.